The 3 T cell receptor beta chains below were found in one sample sequenced in a study of cytomegalovirus exposure and HLA in healthy donors. Vbeta (60) and Jbeta (13) primers were used in the PCR. Here immunoSEQ multiplex PCR was the method, and the copy in TCRdb shows in-frame clones only, minus some. Here the sample table reports 70,000 to 100,000 clones. The sample taken for sequencing was PBMCs. These receptor sequences come from a girl aged 5-17 years in good health and CMV-seropositive.

The chain carries TRBV28 and TRBJ1-1, with 9 positions matching TRBD1. J gave up 2 bases and V 8 bases, and 6 bases lay outside the gene matches. CDR1 and CDR2 (germline): MDHEN, SYDVKM. The CDR3 has 14 residues. The CDR3 loop is CASSDRGTNTEAFF. In DNA form, the CDR3 reads TGTGCCAGCTCGGACAGGGGCACCAACACTGAAGCTTTCTTT. Together with reference TRBV28 and TRBJ1-1, the CDR3 gives the full variable domain: DVKVTQSSRYLVKRTGEKVFLECVQDMDHENMFWYRQDPGLGLRLIYFSYDVKMKEKGDIPEGYSVSREKKERFSLILESASTNQTSMYLCASSDRGTNTEAFFGQGTRLTVV.

The genes are TRBV5-1 and TRBJ2-5, with TRBD1 matching 9 bases. This CDR3 contains 16 residues. With V trimmed by 3 bases and J by 3 bases, 9 bases remained unmatched. Per germline, CDR1 SGHRS and CDR2 YFSETQ. CDR3 sequence (DNA): TGCGCCAGCAGCTATGGGACAGGGTATTATGAAGAGACCCAGTACTTC. Protein: CASSYGTGYYEETQYF.

The CDR3 DNA reads TGTGCCAGCAGCTTGGGTACCCACGGGGGGCTGGAGACCCAGTACTTC. Translation gives CASSLGTHGGLETQYF. The chain recombines TRBV5-6 with TRBJ2-5, with D perhaps TRBD2 (7 bases). From germline, CDR1 is SGHDT and CDR2 YYEEEE. The CDR3 covers 16 residues. The germline V and J ends were trimmed by 0 bases and 5 bases, with 17 bases remaining between them.